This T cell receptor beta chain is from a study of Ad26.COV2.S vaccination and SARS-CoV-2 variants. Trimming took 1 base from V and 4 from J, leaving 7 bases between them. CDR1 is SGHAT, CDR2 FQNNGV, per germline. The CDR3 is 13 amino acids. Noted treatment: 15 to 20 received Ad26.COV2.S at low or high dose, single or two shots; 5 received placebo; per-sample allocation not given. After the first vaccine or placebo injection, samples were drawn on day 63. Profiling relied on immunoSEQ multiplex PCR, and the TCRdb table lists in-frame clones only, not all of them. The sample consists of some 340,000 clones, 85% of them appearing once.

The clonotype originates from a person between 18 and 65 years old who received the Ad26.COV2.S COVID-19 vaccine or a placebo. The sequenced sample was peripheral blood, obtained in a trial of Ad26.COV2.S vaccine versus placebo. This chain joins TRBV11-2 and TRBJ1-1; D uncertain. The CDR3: CASSLGSGTEAFF. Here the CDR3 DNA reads TGTGCCAGCAGCTTAGGATCTGGCACTGAAGCTTTCTTT.